This T cell receptor (beta chain) was captured by sequencing in a study of T cell responses to AZD1222 COVID-19 vaccine. The assay was immunoSEQ multiplex PCR, and TCRdb's table has in-frame clones only and misses some. The sample lists about 140,000 clones, about 91% occurring once. This clone was seen once. CDR1 and CDR2 (germline): MNHEY, SMNVEV (reference sequence). The CDR3 sequence is 15 residues long. Germline trimming cut 3 bases from V and 4 bases from J; bases unmatched to any gene: 8. The starting material was peripheral blood, obtained on day 0 of AZD1222 vaccination. This sequence joins TRBV27 and TRBJ2-5, with TRBD1 matching over 7 bases. The sequence was collected from an adult in good health. In DNA, the CDR3 is TGTGCCAGCAGTTTTGGCCAGGGGGTTCGAGAGACCCAGTACTTC. This codes for CASSFGQGVRETQYF.